This T cell receptor beta chain is from a study of blood T cell repertoires in COVID-19 (dated by TCRdb to about 2020). A note on the overall study: Collaborator samples came from the United States, Italy and Spain and covered acute and convalescent phases of COVID-19. A de-identified subject ID, COVID-19 status, age in years and sex were almost always included in the sample metadata. The repertoires were released in a freely available public database intended as a resource for research on the immune response to SARS-CoV-2. Where HLA class I and class II types were available, the types were taken from metadata supplied by the sample provider, not from assay-based typing. The dataset comprised deeply sampled blood TCRbeta repertoires from subjects exposed to, actively infected with, or recovered from COVID-19. The material from the prospective study consisted of cDNA or gDNA derived from T cells, B-cell-depleted T cells, or PBMCs. Samples were obtained from the ongoing ImmuneRACE study (first 160 participants) and from 1,200 or so subjects provided by 6 global collaborators. Broad study findings and their caveats: The amount of clinical and demographic metadata varied by source and participant and was provided uncurated.

A word on this clone: The clone's antigen remains unknown. One base away there is no much larger clone; base qualities are not given.

TCRbeta CDR3 regions were amplified from genomic DNA using the immunoSEQ Assay, a bias-controlled multiplex PCR. The original pipeline was this. Nucleated cell counts per sample were estimated from amplification of reference gene primers within the assay. To quantify the absolute abundance of each unique TCRbeta CDR3 rearrangement, sequence reads were collapsed and filtered. For each sample, productive Simpson clonality was calculated as the square root of Simpson's diversity index across productive rearrangements. TCRdb stores this immuneACCESS table with in-frame sequences only. Part of the clones is absent; in the studies checked, under half of the shortfall reflects unresolved V genes, and no reason is known for the rest. V and J calls and clone size are given by that table; D and trimming were obtained from the DNA. This sample is represented by around 330,000 clones; approximately 86% of them were singletons. Clones ranked in the top ten supply about 8.9% of the sample.

Participants in the prospective study were aged roughly 18 to 90 years, lived in 24 United States geographic areas, and enrolled through a virtual design. Cohort assignment in the prospective study relied on participant-reported clinical history from a screening survey and a study questionnaire. Recovered participants in ImmuneRACE Cohort 3 were defined as having two consecutive negative NP/OP PCR tests, clearance from a healthcare professional, or resolution of symptoms. In the prospective study, mobile phlebotomists collected whole blood, serum and a nasopharyngeal or oropharyngeal swab from each participant. Over a roughly 2-month period, participants in the prospective study had the option of providing additional blood draws and questionnaires. Blood samples from the prospective study were shipped frozen or at room temperature prior to DNA extraction. For this chain, trimming is 5 bases at the V end and 4 bases at the J end, and the number of junction bases without a gene match is 11. The CDR1 and CDR2 encoded by the germline V gene are MNHEY and SVGEGT. There are 16 amino acids in the CDR3, from cysteine to phenylalanine inclusive. Only the CDR3 DNA stays, 48 bases, in frame from base 1.

The receptor comes from a woman aged 18-29 years who had recovered from COVID-19. Recombination joined TRBV6-2 or TRBV6-3 with TRBJ2-7; 10 nucleotides in the junction match TRBD2. Sample: PBMCs or T cells enriched from blood (not recorded which). Read as DNA, the sequence is TGTGCCAGCAGTCAATCAAAGGGACTAGCGTCTTACGAGCAGTACTTC. It codes for CASSQSKGLASYEQYF.